Listed below are T cell receptor beta chains from one sample, sequenced in a study of blood T cell repertoires in COVID-19. Assay: immunoSEQ multiplex PCR; the TCRdb copy retains only in-frame clones and omits some. The sample records 300,000 to 350,000 clones, roughly 88% being singletons. The source material was PBMCs or T cells enriched from blood (not recorded which). The receptors originated from a man between 25 and 39 years old who had recovered from COVID-19. CDR3s leave out the opening cysteine and the closing phenylalanine or tryptophan.

J gene,V gene,CDR3 protein
TRBJ1-6,TRBV10-3,AISVGQPNNSPLH
TRBJ2-1,TRBV7-9,ASSLPTQGGQF
TRBJ2-2,TRBV28,ATDRVNTGELF
TRBJ2-2,TRBV27,ASSLPGGASGHTGELF
TRBJ2-1,TRBV6-5,ATYRRGRYNEQF
TRBJ2-1,TRBV29-1,SVLGQSFSYNEQF
TRBJ2-2,TRBV24-1,ATSDPDRGNTGELF
TRBJ1-6,TRBV7-9,ASSPQGTGHAPLH
TRBJ1-2,TRBV7-9,ASRRPGQGFSNYGYT
TRBJ2-3,TRBV5-1,ASSLGDSYSSTDTQY
TRBJ1-2,TRBV29-1,SVEPHGLYSYGYT
TRBJ2-7,TRBV15,ATGSLAGGYEQY
TRBJ2-7,TRBV2,AGQVVDEQY
TRBJ1-2,TRBV9,ASSLTPTNYGYT
TRBJ1-3,TRBV7-8,ASSSGQPRGNTIY
TRBJ2-5,TRBV5-4,ASRTGQYQETQY
TRBJ2-7,TRBV4-2,ASSQDLNRGVDEQY
TRBJ1-4,TRBV7-2,ASSPLGGNEKLF
TRBJ2-7,TRBV27,ASSLTWDRVYEQY
TRBJ2-3,TRBV4-1,ASSQEVHNTDTQY
TRBJ1-6,TRBV2,ASRDSPRSSYNSPLH
TRBJ2-3,TRBV4-1,ASRREQATDTQY
TRBJ2-1,TRBV24-1,ATSDPTVNEQF